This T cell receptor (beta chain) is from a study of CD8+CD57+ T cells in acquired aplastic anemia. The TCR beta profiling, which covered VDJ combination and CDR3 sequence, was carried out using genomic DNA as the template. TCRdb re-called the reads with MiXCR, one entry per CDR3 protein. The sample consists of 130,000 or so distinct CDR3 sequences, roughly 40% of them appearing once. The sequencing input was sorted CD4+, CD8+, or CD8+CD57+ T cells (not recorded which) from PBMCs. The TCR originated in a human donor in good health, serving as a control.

The CDR3 is CASSGPEGGNTIYF. The CDR3 DNA reads TGCGCCAGCAGTGGGCCAGAAGGTGGAAACACCATATATTTT. The chain couples TRBV10-2 to TRBJ1-3, with D uncertain. This CDR3 is built from 14 residues. Germline CDR1 WSHSY, CDR2 SAAADI. The V end lost 4 bases, the J end lost 3 bases, and 10 bases lay between the germline ends.